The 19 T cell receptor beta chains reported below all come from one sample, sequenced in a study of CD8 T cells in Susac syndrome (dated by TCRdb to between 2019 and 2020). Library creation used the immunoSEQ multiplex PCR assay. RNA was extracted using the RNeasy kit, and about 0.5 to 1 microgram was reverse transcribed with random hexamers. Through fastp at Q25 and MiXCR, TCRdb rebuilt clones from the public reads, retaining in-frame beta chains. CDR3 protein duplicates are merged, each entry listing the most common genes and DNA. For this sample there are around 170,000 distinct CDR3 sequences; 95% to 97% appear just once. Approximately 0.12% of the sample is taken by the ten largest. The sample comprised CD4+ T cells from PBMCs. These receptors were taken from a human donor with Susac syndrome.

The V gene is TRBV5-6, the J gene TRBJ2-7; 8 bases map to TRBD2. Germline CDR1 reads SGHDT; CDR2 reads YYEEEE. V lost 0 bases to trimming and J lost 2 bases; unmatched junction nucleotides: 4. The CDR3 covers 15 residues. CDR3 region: CASSLEREIAYEQYF. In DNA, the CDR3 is TGTGCCAGCAGCTTGGAGCGGGAGATCGCCTACGAGCAGTACTTC.

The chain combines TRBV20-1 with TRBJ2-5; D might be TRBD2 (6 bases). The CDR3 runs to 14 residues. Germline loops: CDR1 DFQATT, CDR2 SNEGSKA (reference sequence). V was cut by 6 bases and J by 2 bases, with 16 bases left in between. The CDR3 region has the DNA TGCAGTGCCCGCGGGAATCTAGCGCAAGAGACCCAGTACTTC. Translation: CSARGNLAQETQYF.

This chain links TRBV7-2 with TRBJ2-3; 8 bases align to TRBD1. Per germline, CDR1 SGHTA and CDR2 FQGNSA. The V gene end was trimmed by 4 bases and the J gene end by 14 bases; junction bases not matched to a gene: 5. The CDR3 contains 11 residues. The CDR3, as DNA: TGTGCCAGCAGCTCCAGGGGGCGTGTGTATTTT. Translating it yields CASSSRGRVYF.

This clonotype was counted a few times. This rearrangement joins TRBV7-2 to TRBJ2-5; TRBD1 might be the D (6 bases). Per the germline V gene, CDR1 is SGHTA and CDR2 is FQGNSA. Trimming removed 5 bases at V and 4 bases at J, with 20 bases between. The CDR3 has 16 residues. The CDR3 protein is CASSPGQARGSETQYF. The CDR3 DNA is TGTGCCAGCAGCCCCGGTCAGGCCAGGGGCTCAGAGACCCAGTACTTC.

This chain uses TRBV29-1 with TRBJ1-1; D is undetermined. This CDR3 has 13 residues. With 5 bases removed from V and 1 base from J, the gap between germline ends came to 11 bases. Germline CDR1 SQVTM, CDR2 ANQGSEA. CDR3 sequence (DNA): TGCAGCGTTTTCCCCTTGGGGAACACTGAAGCTTTCTTT. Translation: CSVFPLGNTEAFF.

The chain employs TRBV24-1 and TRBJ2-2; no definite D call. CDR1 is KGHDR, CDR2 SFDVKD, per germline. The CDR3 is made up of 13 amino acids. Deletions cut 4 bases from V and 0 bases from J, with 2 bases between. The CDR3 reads CATSEPNTGELFF. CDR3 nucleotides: TGTGCCACCAGTGAACCGAACACCGGGGAGCTGTTTTTT.

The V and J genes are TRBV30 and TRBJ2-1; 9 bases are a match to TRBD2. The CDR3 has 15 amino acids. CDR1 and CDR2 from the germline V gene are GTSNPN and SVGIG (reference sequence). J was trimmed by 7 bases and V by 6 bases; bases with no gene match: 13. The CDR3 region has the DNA TGTGCCTGCCATGAGGGCGGGAGGGCCGAGAATGAGCAGTTCTTC. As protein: CACHEGGRAENEQFF.

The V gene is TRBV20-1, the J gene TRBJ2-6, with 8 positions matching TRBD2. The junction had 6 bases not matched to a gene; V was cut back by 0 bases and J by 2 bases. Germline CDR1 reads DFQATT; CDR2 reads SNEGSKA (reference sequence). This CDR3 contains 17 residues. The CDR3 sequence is CSARDWAGGTGANVLTF. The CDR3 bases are TGCAGTGCTAGAGATTGGGCGGGGGGAACTGGGGCCAACGTCCTGACTTTC.

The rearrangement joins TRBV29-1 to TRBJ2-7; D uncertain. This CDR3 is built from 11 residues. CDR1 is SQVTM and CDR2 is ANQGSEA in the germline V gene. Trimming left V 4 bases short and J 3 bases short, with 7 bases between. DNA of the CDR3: TGCAGCGTTGGCTCAGGCTACGAGCAGTACGTC. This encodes CSVGSGYEQYV.

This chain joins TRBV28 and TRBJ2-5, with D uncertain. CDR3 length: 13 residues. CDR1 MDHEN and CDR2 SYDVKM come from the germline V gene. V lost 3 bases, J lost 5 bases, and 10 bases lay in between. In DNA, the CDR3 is TGTGCCAGCAGTTTCGTTGTCCCGGAGACCCAGTACTTC. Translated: CASSFVVPETQYF.

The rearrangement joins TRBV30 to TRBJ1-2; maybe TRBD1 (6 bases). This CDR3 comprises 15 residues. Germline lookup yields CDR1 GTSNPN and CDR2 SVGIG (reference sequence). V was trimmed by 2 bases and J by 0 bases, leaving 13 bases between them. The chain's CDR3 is CAWSRPGTTNYGYTF. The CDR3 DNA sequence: TGTGCCTGGAGTCGACCCGGGACAACTAACTATGGCTACACCTTC.

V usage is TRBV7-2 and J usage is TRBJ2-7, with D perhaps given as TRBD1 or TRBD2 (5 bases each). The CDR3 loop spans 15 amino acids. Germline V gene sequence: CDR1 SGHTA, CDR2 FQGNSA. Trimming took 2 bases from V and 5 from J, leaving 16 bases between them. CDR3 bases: TGTGCCAGCAGCTTAAGACGTTGGGGGAACCACGAGCAGTACTTC. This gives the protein CASSLRRWGNHEQYF.

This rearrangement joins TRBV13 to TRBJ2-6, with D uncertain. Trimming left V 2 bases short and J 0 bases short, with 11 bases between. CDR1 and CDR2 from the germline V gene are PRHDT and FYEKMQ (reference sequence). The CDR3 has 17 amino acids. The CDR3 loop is CASSLRLKSSGANVLTF. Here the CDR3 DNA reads TGTGCCAGCAGCTTACGGCTTAAGAGCTCTGGGGCCAACGTCCTGACTTTC.

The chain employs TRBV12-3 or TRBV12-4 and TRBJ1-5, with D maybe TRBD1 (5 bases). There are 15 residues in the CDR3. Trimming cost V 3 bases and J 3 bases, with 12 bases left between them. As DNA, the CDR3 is TGTGCCAGCAGTTTTACGGGGCCGAACAATCAGCCCCAGCATTTT. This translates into CASSFTGPNNQPQHF.

Here the CDR3 reads CASSPDTADTQYF. In nucleotides, the CDR3 is TGCGCCAGCAGCCCGGACACGGCAGATACGCAGTATTTT. The chain joins TRBV5-1 to TRBJ2-3, with a tentative D call TRBD1 (5 bases). V shed 4 bases and J shed 4 bases, with 10 bases lying between them. This CDR3 comprises 13 residues. Germline CDR1 and CDR2: SGHRS and YFSETQ.

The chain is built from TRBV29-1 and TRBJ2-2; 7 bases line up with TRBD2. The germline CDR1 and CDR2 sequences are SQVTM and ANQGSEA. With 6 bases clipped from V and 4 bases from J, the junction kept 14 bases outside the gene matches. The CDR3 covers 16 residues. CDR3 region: CSVSRRGREPTGELFF. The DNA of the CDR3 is TGCAGCGTGTCACGCAGAGGGCGGGAGCCCACCGGGGAGCTGTTTTTT.

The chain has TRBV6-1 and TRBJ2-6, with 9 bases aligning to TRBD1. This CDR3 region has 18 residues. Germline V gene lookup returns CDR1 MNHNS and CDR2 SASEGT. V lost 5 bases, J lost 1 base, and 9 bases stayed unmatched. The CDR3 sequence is CASSTGQGRGSGANVLTF. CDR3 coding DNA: TGTGCCAGCAGTACCGGACAGGGGAGAGGTTCTGGGGCCAACGTCCTGACTTTC.

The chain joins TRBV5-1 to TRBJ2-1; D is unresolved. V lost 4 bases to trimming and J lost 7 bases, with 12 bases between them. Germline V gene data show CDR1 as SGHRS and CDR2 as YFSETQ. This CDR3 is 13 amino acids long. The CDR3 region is CASSGPSRNEQFF. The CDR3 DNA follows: TGCGCCAGCAGCGGACCATCTAGGAATGAGCAGTTCTTC.

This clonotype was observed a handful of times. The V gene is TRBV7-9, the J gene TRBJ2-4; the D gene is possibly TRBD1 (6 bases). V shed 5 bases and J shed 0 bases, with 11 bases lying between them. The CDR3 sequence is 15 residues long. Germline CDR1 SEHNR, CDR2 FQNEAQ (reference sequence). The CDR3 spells CASSPGQLAKNIQYF. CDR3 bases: TGTGCCAGCAGCCCGGGACAACTAGCCAAAAACATTCAGTACTTC.